The 29 T cell receptor beta chains given below trace back to one sample, sequenced in a study of blood T cell repertoires in COVID-19. Generated by immunoSEQ multiplex PCR, the TCRdb table keeps only in-frame clones and is missing some. Seen here are some 87,000 clones, around 85% observed once, and the top ten hold around 11%. The material sequenced was peripheral blood. The receptors originated from a woman aged 70 to 79 with active or convalescent COVID-19.

V and J are TRBV5-1 and TRBJ2-1; 9 nucleotides align to TRBD1. The CDR3 is made up of 15 amino acids. With 0 bases clipped from V and 8 bases from J, the junction kept 6 bases outside the gene matches. Germline CDR1 reads SGHRS; CDR2 reads YFSETQ. CDR3 protein: CASSLVGTGGDEQFF. The DNA of the CDR3 is TGCGCCAGCAGCTTGGTCGGTACAGGGGGCGATGAGCAGTTCTTC.

This chain uses TRBV20-1 with TRBJ1-2; D is uncertain. V shed 3 bases and J shed 5 bases, with 13 bases lying between them. The CDR3 spans 13 residues. Germline CDR1 is DFQATT and CDR2 is SNEGSKA (reference sequence). Here the CDR3 reads CSASAPVSYGYTF. Here the CDR3 DNA reads TGCAGTGCTAGTGCTCCGGTCTCTTATGGCTACACCTTC.

This sequence joins TRBV5-6 and TRBJ1-2; 8 bases agree with TRBD1. The CDR3 sequence is 14 residues long. Germline CDR1 SGHDT, CDR2 YYEEEE. The ends lost 4 bases at V and 5 bases at J; junction bases unmatched: 7. The CDR3 protein is CASSHDRGPYGYTF. CDR3 DNA: TGTGCCAGCAGCCATGACAGGGGCCCTTATGGCTACACCTTC.

The chain is built from TRBV7-2 and TRBJ2-1; tentative D call: TRBD1 (5 bases). The length of the CDR3 is 15 residues. V was pared by 1 base and J by 6 bases, with 13 bases between. Germline loops: CDR1 SGHTA, CDR2 FQGNSA. The CDR3 here is CASSLGSGRVNEQFF. The CDR3 nucleotides are TGTGCCAGCAGCTTAGGGTCAGGCAGGGTCAATGAGCAGTTCTTC.

V usage is TRBV15 and J usage is TRBJ2-1; D is ambiguous. Germline values: CDR1 LNHNV, CDR2 YYDKDF (reference sequence). The V and J ends lost 0 bases and 9 bases respectively, with 9 bases between them. This CDR3 has 13 residues. CDR3 DNA: TGTGCCACCAGCAGAGAGCGATCGGGTGAGCAGTTCTTC. Encoded protein: CATSRERSGEQFF. Combining the CDR3 with reference TRBV15 and TRBJ2-1 gives the whole variable domain DAMVIQNPRYQVTQFGKPVTLSCSQTLNHNVMYWYQQKSSQAPKLLFHYYDKDFNNEADTPDNFQSRRPNTSFCFLDIRSPGLGDTAMYLCATSRERSGEQFFGPGTRLTVL.

The rearrangement links TRBV3-1 (or the pseudogene TRBV3-2) to TRBJ1-2; D is unresolved. CDR1 LGHDT and CDR2 YNNKEL come from the germline V gene (reference sequence). CDR3 length: 14 amino acids. V was shortened by 1 base and J by 2 bases, with 8 bases between the two germline ends. CDR3 bases: TGTGCCAGCAGCCAAGTTAACCGGAACTATGGCTACACCTTC. Its protein product is CASSQVNRNYGYTF.

The chain joins TRBV27 to TRBJ1-2; possible D gene TRBD1, 6 bases. Deletions cut 5 bases from V and 8 bases from J, with 21 bases between. Germline CDR1 is MNHEY and CDR2 is SMNVEV (reference sequence). This CDR3 region has 15 residues. CDR3 in amino acids: CASSPLGGLGIGYTF. CDR3 bases: TGTGCCAGCAGTCCCCTGGGGGGGCTTGGGATAGGCTACACCTTC.

The chain is built from TRBV5-1 and TRBJ1-1; D unclear. CDR3 length: 15 amino acids. Germline-derived CDR1 and CDR2 are SGHRS and YFSETQ. Trimming cost V 0 bases and J 4 bases, with 13 bases left between them. This CDR3 is CASSLASGSATEAFF. In nucleotides, the CDR3 is TGCGCCAGCAGCTTGGCCTCGGGGTCCGCCACTGAAGCTTTCTTT.

The gene calls are TRBV2 and TRBJ1-2; no clear D gene. The CDR3 runs to 12 residues. V was trimmed by 4 bases and J by 2 bases, leaving 5 bases between them. Germline V gene lookup returns CDR1 SNHLY and CDR2 FYNNEI. CDR3 DNA: TGTGCCAGCAGTGTCAGGAACTATGGCTACACCTTC. This codes for CASSVRNYGYTF.

The V and J genes are TRBV5-4 and TRBJ2-7; the match to TRBD2 covers 8 bases. V lost 4 bases to trimming and J lost 4 bases; unmatched junction nucleotides: 13. The CDR3 spans 16 residues. Germline V lookup: CDR1 SGHNT, CDR2 YYREEE (reference sequence). Here the CDR3 DNA reads TGTGCCAGCAGCCGCAGGCCGGGGGGGCCCCCTTACGAGCAGTACTTC. Translation: CASSRRPGGPPYEQYF.

In DNA, the CDR3 is TGTGCCAGCAGACCGTGGCCCGACACTGAAGCTTTCTTT. Encoded protein: CASRPWPDTEAFF. The V call is TRBV6-6, the J call TRBJ1-1; D is undetermined. Trimming cost V 6 bases and J 3 bases, with 11 bases left between them. CDR3 length equals 13 residues. CDR1 and CDR2 from the germline V gene are MNHNY and SVGAGI (reference sequence).

This rearrangement joins TRBV5-1 to TRBJ1-2, with D maybe TRBD1 (5 bases). CDR1 is SGHRS and CDR2 is YFSETQ in the germline V gene. V shed 0 bases and J shed 2 bases, with 5 bases lying between them. The CDR3 spans 13 residues. CDR3 DNA sequence: TGCGCCAGCAGCTTGGAGGGGAACTATGGCTACACCTTC. Translated: CASSLEGNYGYTF.

Of note for this clone: At one end the junction does not follow the germline gene, possibly because of a read error. This chain links TRBV6-5 with TRBJ1-1; weak D call: TRBD1 (5 bases). This CDR3 has 13 amino acids. The V gene's germline CDR1 is MNHEY and CDR2 SVGAGI. The CDR3 DNA follows: TGTGCCAGCAGTGACTCGGGGGGCACTGAAGCTTTCTTT. Encoded protein: CASSDSGGTEAFF.

The chain links TRBV3-1 (or the pseudogene TRBV3-2) to TRBJ2-2; 10 bases match TRBD2. CDR1 and CDR2 (germline): LGHDT, YNNKEL (reference sequence). Losses at the gene ends were 5 bases for V and 5 bases for J; bases not matched to a gene: 8. This CDR3 region has 16 residues. CDR3 sequence: CASSFRSGGATGELFF. The CDR3 region has the DNA TGTGCCAGCAGCTTCCGGAGCGGGGGGGCTACCGGGGAGCTGTTTTTT.

This clone appeared a few times. This sequence joins TRBV3-1 (or the pseudogene TRBV3-2) and TRBJ2-1; D not certain. This CDR3 comprises 13 residues. The ends were cut back, 0 bases at V and 9 bases at J, with 9 bases in the middle. Looked up from germline, CDR1 is LGHDT and CDR2 is YNNKEL (reference sequence). DNA for the CDR3: TGTGCCAGCAGCCAAGATCATCGCGGTGAGCAGTTCTTC. As protein: CASSQDHRGEQFF.

The CDR3 spells CASSQTASGNTIYF. CDR3 nucleotide sequence: TGTGCCAGCAGTCAAACAGCCTCTGGAAACACCATATATTTT. This chain links TRBV28 with TRBJ1-3; D remains ambiguous. There are 14 residues in the CDR3. Per the germline V gene, CDR1 is MDHEN and CDR2 is SYDVKM. V dropped 5 bases and J dropped 0 bases, with 8 bases sitting between them.

V gene TRBV9 combines with J gene TRBJ2-1; TRBD2 matches at 9 bases. CDR1 is SGDLS and CDR2 is YYNGEE in the germline V gene. Germline trimming cut 4 bases from V and 7 bases from J; bases unmatched to any gene: 18. This CDR3 comprises 18 residues. DNA for the CDR3: TGTGCCAGCAGCCCATTTCCCCTCGAAGCGGGGGGACGGAATGAGCAGTTCTTC. Amino acid sequence: CASSPFPLEAGGRNEQFF.

The rearrangement joins TRBV5-1 to TRBJ1-1; D may be TRBD1 (5 bases). The CDR3 spans 15 residues. Trimming pared 1 base from V and 4 bases from J, leaving 14 bases between. Germline V CDR1 and CDR2: SGHRS, YFSETQ. The CDR3 sequence: CASSLRIGGTTEAFF. The CDR3 DNA follows: TGCGCCAGCAGCTTGAGAATCGGGGGAACCACTGAAGCTTTCTTT. Full variable domain (remainder filled in from reference TRBV5-1 and TRBJ1-1): KAGVTQTPRYLIKTRGQQVTLSCSPISGHRSVSWYQQTPGQGLQFLFEYFSETQRNKGNFPGRFSGRQFSNSRSEMNVSTLELGDSALYLCASSLRIGGTTEAFFGQGTRLTVV.

The chain carries TRBV5-8 and TRBJ2-4; 7 positions match TRBD1. Per germline, CDR1 SGHTS and CDR2 YDEGEE. The CDR3 is 15 amino acids. V lost 5 bases to trimming and J lost 3 bases; unmatched junction nucleotides: 8. CDR3 sequence (DNA): TGTGCCAGCAGACATAAGGGACAGAACAAAAACATTCAGTACTTC. Translating it yields CASRHKGQNKNIQYF.

V gene TRBV19 combines with J gene TRBJ2-4; D might be TRBD1 (6 bases). This CDR3 comprises 16 residues. Germline V gives CDR1 LNHDA, CDR2 SQIVND (reference sequence). Trimming removed 6 bases from V and 4 bases from J, with 19 bases in between. The CDR3 loop reads CASSLPETGSKNIQYF. CDR3 nucleotides: TGTGCCAGTAGCCTTCCCGAGACAGGTTCTAAAAACATTCAGTACTTC. The whole variable domain, filled in from reference TRBV19 and TRBJ2-4, reads DGGITQSPKYLFRKEGQNVTLSCEQNLNHDAMYWYRQDPGQGLRLIYYSQIVNDFQKGDIAEGYSVSREKKESFPLTVTSAQKNPTAFYLCASSLPETGSKNIQYFGAGTRLSVL.

This chain links TRBV7-2 with TRBJ1-6; possible D gene TRBD1, 6 bases. Looked up from germline, CDR1 is SGHTA and CDR2 is FQGNSA. The CDR3 is 15 amino acids. The V end lost 3 bases, the J end lost 7 bases, and 13 bases lay between the germline ends. CDR3 in DNA: TGTGCCAGCAGCTTGTCCGGGACATTAAATTCACCCCTCCACTTT. Amino acids: CASSLSGTLNSPLHF.

For the CDR3, the DNA is TGTGCCACCAGCAACGGACAGTCTAGCACAGATACGCAGTATTTT. It yields the protein CATSNGQSSTDTQYF. This chain uses TRBV24-1 with TRBJ2-3, with a tentative D call TRBD1 (6 bases). Between the trimmed V and J ends, which lost 7 bases and 0 bases, there was a span of 13 bases. Germline V lookup: CDR1 KGHDR, CDR2 SFDVKD. This CDR3 is built from 15 residues.

The chain uses TRBV10-3 and TRBJ2-2, with D perhaps matching TRBD1 (6 bases). V dropped 6 bases and J dropped 1 base, with 9 bases sitting between them. CDR1 is ENHRY, CDR2 SYGVKD, per germline. The CDR3 runs 14 residues. The DNA of the CDR3 is TGTGCCATCAGCCTGACAGGGAACACCGGGGAGCTGTTTTTT. It yields the protein CAISLTGNTGELFF.

The J gene is TRBJ1-6, the V gene TRBV20-1, with no clear D. Germline lookup yields CDR1 DFQATT and CDR2 SNEGSKA (reference sequence). The CDR3 covers 11 residues. The germline V and J ends were trimmed by 6 bases and 9 bases, with 9 bases remaining between them. The CDR3 region is CSARGGSPLHF. The CDR3 coding sequence is TGCAGTGCCCGGGGAGGTTCACCCCTCCACTTT.

This sequence joins TRBV15 and TRBJ2-5, with 8 bases aligning to TRBD1. Germline lookup yields CDR1 LNHNV and CDR2 YYDKDF (reference sequence). The CDR3 is 14 residues long. Trimming took 2 bases from V and 5 from J; bases not matched to a gene: 4. The CDR3 coding sequence is TGTGCCACCAGCAGAACAGGGGGTGGTGAGACCCAGTACTTC. Protein product: CATSRTGGGETQYF. The whole variable domain, remainder taken from reference TRBV15 and TRBJ2-5, is DAMVIQNPRYQVTQFGKPVTLSCSQTLNHNVMYWYQQKSSQAPKLLFHYYDKDFNNEADTPDNFQSRRPNTSFCFLDIRSPGLGDTAMYLCATSRTGGGETQYFGPGTRLLVL.

This chain joins TRBV2 and TRBJ2-7, with D perhaps matching TRBD2 (6 bases). Trimming pared 6 bases from V and 0 bases from J, leaving 15 bases between. The CDR3 has 15 amino acids. Germline assignment: CDR1 SNHLY and CDR2 FYNNEI. The CDR3 DNA sequence: TGTGCCAGCAGCGGGGGAGAACCTTTCTCCTACGAGCAGTACTTC. Encoded protein: CASSGGEPFSYEQYF. Combining the CDR3 with reference TRBV2 and TRBJ2-7 gives the whole variable domain EPEVTQTPSHQVTQMGQEVILRCVPISNHLYFYWYRQILGQKVEFLVSFYNNEISEKSEIFDDQFSVERPDGSNFTLKIRSTKLEDSAMYFCASSGGEPFSYEQYFGPGTRLTVT.

The chain employs TRBV28 and TRBJ2-7; D perhaps matches TRBD1 (6 bases). This CDR3 has 14 residues. The germline CDR1 and CDR2 sequences are MDHEN and SYDVKM. V was cut by 5 bases and J by 3 bases, with 14 bases left in between. Here the CDR3 DNA reads TGTGCCAGCAGTGTCTTGGGGGCTAGCTACGAGCAGTACTTC. This sequence encodes CASSVLGASYEQYF.

The chain carries TRBV3-1 (or the pseudogene TRBV3-2) and TRBJ2-4; the match to TRBD2 covers 7 bases. The CDR3 has 14 residues. Germline V gene sequence: CDR1 LGHDT, CDR2 YNNKEL (reference sequence). Trimming cost V 6 bases and J 7 bases; bases outside gene matches: 9. The CDR3 is CASSLGGEGNIQYF. The CDR3 DNA follows: TGTGCCAGCAGTCTCGGCGGGGAGGGGAACATTCAGTACTTC.

This chain joins TRBV7-9 and TRBJ1-4; D gene unclear. The CDR3 has 16 residues. Germline V lookup: CDR1 SEHNR, CDR2 FQNEAQ (reference sequence). V shed 1 base and J shed 7 bases, with 16 bases lying between them. Here the CDR3 reads CASSLGGSGVGEKLFF. The CDR3 DNA sequence: TGTGCCAGCAGCTTAGGGGGATCGGGAGTGGGTGAAAAACTGTTTTTT.